Shown below are 5 T cell receptor beta chains from a single sample sequenced in a study of PD-L1 blockade in urothelial cancer. TCRdb's copy holds only in-frame clones and misses some; the assay was immunoSEQ multiplex PCR. The table records some 52,000 clones, 70% to 85% of them present only once. The sample in question was PBMCs, obtained around atezolizumab (anti-PD-L1) treatment. The receptors were sampled from an older man with urothelial cancer.

V and J are TRBV28 and TRBJ2-3, with 12 positions matching TRBD2. Per germline, CDR1 MDHEN and CDR2 SYDVKM. J gave up 7 bases and V 5 bases, and 10 bases lay outside the gene matches. The CDR3 has 16 residues. CDR3 DNA: TGTGCCAGCAGTCCCAGACTAGCGGGAGAGCGATATACGCAGTATTTT. Encoded protein: CASSPRLAGERYTQYF.

The chain employs TRBV5-1 and TRBJ1-1, with TRBD1 as a possible D gene (5 bases). The CDR3 has 13 residues. Germline V gives CDR1 SGHRS, CDR2 YFSETQ. V lost 2 bases and J lost 7, with 12 bases in between. The chain's CDR3 is CASSLRGTGEAFF. In DNA, the CDR3 is TGCGCCAGCAGCTTAAGGGGTACGGGTGAAGCTTTCTTT.

The J gene is TRBJ2-2, the V gene TRBV29-1; TRBD2 might be the D (7 bases). There are 15 residues in the CDR3. V lost 5 bases, J lost 2 bases, and 15 bases lay in between. Germline-derived CDR1 and CDR2 are SQVTM and ANQGSEA. This CDR3 is CSVLRGAVNTGELFF. CDR3 nucleotides: TGCAGCGTTCTACGGGGGGCGGTCAACACCGGGGAGCTGTTTTTT.

This clone appeared once. The chain combines TRBV7-2 with TRBJ2-1; 8 bases map to TRBD2. The V gene's germline CDR1 is SGHTA and CDR2 FQGNSA. The CDR3 runs to 15 residues. Trimming at V came to 5 bases and at J to 5 bases, leaving 8 bases not matched to a gene. This chain's CDR3 is CASSPGRAENNEQFF. The CDR3 DNA reads as TGTGCCAGCAGCCCCGGGAGGGCCGAGAACAATGAGCAGTTCTTC.

V usage is TRBV6-1 and J usage is TRBJ2-5; 9 bases map to TRBD2. CDR1 and CDR2 (germline): MNHNS, SASEGT. This CDR3 region has 15 residues. The trim removed 5 bases at V and 4 bases at J, leaving 8 bases unmatched. The CDR3 here is CASSSSGSGGETQYF. CDR3 DNA sequence: TGTGCCAGCAGTAGTAGCGGGAGTGGCGGAGAGACCCAGTACTTC.